The source of this T cell receptor (beta chain) is a study of T cell repertoires in cytomegalovirus infection. TCRdb reprocessed the reads with MiXCR, giving one entry per CDR3 protein. Here the sample spans about 740,000 distinct CDR3 sequences, roughly a third being singletons. Trimming took 0 bases from V and 3 from J, leaving 14 bases between them. Germline V lookup: CDR1 LGHNA, CDR2 YNFKEQ. The CDR3 is 16 residues long. The rearrangement uses TRBV4-2 and TRBJ1-2; D is possibly TRBD1 (5 bases). Sequencing used PBMCs. The sequence derives from a human donor in good health (CMV status not recorded). Some clones in this sample may be carry-over from other donors' samples. DNA of the CDR3: TGTGCCAGCAGCCAAGATTTACGGGGCGTAGACTATGGCTACACCTTC. It yields the protein CASSQDLRGVDYGYTF.